Described below is a single T cell receptor beta chain sequence and its context. Its antigen is not yet known. It has no much larger one-base neighbor in the sample; base qualities were not kept. Library preparation used multiplex PCR. The run used an Illumina HiSeq 4000. TCR beta libraries were built with iRepertoire HTBI primers and Arm-PCR amplification of CDR3 regions. Before sequencing, the PCR products underwent gel purification. The authors' pipeline ran thus. A total of 62 TRBV and under 15 TRBJ segments were identified across samples and were used for gene usage analysis of CDR3 amino acid clonotypes. COPE and FqMerger were used to merge the filtered high-quality paired reads into contigs. BLAST was used to align contigs to the IMGT TRBV, TRBD and TRBJ reference genes, and CDR3 was defined following IMGT. Any clonotype with a frequency above 0.1% was counted as a highly expanded clone. Shannon entropy was used to measure repertoire diversity, and the Gini coefficient was used to measure V-J evenness. A clonotype found in more than one individual was treated as public. TCRdb trimmed public reads at Q25 via fastp, called clones via MiXCR and kept in-frame beta chains. Every distinct CDR3 protein forms one entry, paired with its most common genes and DNA. It is TCRdb's table, rather than the study itself, that gives the V and J calls and clone size. In this sample the table shows 400,000 to 550,000 distinct CDR3 sequences, roughly 15% of which occur a single time. The top ten clonotypes cover 23% of the sample.

The sample is drawn from a study of regulatory T cells in long-lasting Graves disease (TCRdb year 2021). For the wider study: Patients with newly diagnosed Graves' disease had been on antithyroid drugs for under 3 months. This study used TCR sequencing and RNA sequencing of peripheral blood to compare persistent Graves' disease patients against newly diagnosed Graves' disease patients. The study was conducted in China and was registered as a clinical trial. A total of about 35 samples underwent TCR sequencing, from some 13 patients with persistent Graves' disease and 20 patients with newly diagnosed Graves' disease. Results the study describes overall, beyond this receptor: As a limitation, the authors acknowledged that the small sample size may reduce accuracy. TRBV28, TRBJ1-2 and TRBJ2-5 were preferentially used in persistent disease, while TRBV20-1 and TRBJ2-1 were favored in newly diagnosed disease. The study examined only peripheral blood because the primary lesion, thyroid tissue, could not be accessed. Persistent Graves' disease patients showed lower TCR Shannon entropy and fewer highly expanded clones than newly diagnosed patients, suggesting clonal expansion. Sequencing and analysis were restricted to the TCR beta chain. More public clonotypes were shared among persistent patients (around 2,600) than among newly diagnosed patients (over 900).

Including cysteine and phenylalanine, the CDR3 has 17 amino acids. Just the 51-base CDR3 DNA is kept, in frame starting at base 1. The germline V gene (reference sequence) sets CDR1 to DFQATT and CDR2 to SNEGSKA. This sample's time point label indicates: newly diagnosed GD, antithyroid drugs for less than 3 months. For both TCR sequencing and RNA sequencing, RNA was extracted from PBMCs in TRIzol. Graves' disease was diagnosed according to American Thyroid Association guidelines. Patients for the study were recruited at an endocrinology department in Xi'an, China. From each patient, nine milliliters of peripheral blood was collected into an EDTA anticoagulant tube. Ficoll Paque Plus density gradient separation was used to isolate PBMCs, and no additional T cell sorting was done. An Agilent 2100 Bioanalyzer and agarose gel were used to assess RNA quality, and a NanoDrop 2000 was used to measure RNA concentration.

These data were likewise used in another study, on T cells in Graves' hyperthyroidism and ophthalmopathy. That second publication adds: A patient counted as having stable Graves' hyperthyroidism if no progression to ophthalmopathy occurred over 18 months of follow-up. Hyperthyroidism patients were aged 18 to 65 years and newly diagnosed, with disease duration of less than 2 months. Any patient with an uncontrolled infection, another autoimmune disease, pregnancy or lactation was excluded. Diagnoses relied on clinical symptoms, serum thyroxine and TRAb, thyroid ultrasound and orbital computed tomography. The first round of RT-PCR for the TCR CDR3 was performed with the HTBI primer set and the Qiagen OneStep RT-PCR kit. Most expanded thyroid clonotypes (frequency above 0.001) were also detected in blood, a finding suggesting that blood repertoires may reflect thyroid immune responses. Ophthalmopathy was separated from stable hyperthyroidism by a 13 V-J signature model, with over 85% sensitivity and about 84% specificity obtained in cross-validation and 80%/75% obtained in testing. In validation, the model predicted progression to ophthalmopathy with over 60% sensitivity and 72% to 85% specificity, a median of approximately 6.5 months before onset. To identify TCR V-J signatures that set the groups apart, the researchers used a discovery cohort of more than 95 patients, made up of 40 to 45 with Graves' ophthalmopathy and some 55 with stable Graves' hyperthyroidism. Prospective prediction of ophthalmopathy was tested in an independent validation cohort consisting of some 20 hyperthyroidism patients and 15 or so patients who later progressed to ophthalmopathy. For training and testing, the approximately 92 patients in the discovery cohort were randomly divided in a 7:3 ratio. In over five Graves' hyperthyroidism patients, the study also compared T-cell repertoires from thyroid tissue with T-cell repertoires from blood. Once sampling was done, hyperthyroidism patients were given methimazole at a starting dose of 30 mg daily, whereas ophthalmopathy patients were given high-dose intravenous methylprednisolone. Libraries were constructed in a second round of multiplex PCR, after which size selection and purification were carried out. Paired-end sequencing of the libraries was performed with 100 bp reads on an Illumina HiSeq2000. SOAPnuke was used to process the raw data, throwing out any read that contained adapters or uncalled bases, had a mean Phred below 15, or lacked an exact constant-primer or identifier match. High-quality paired reads were merged with COPE v1.2.5, and unique nucleotide sequences were defined as clonotypes. MiTCR v1.1 was used to align clonotypes to the IMGT TRBV, TRBD and TRBJ reference segments. Analysis was restricted to V-J combinations with a frequency above 0.0001, which covered roughly 99% of repertoires. The TCS score was defined as the ratio of F50 (clonal expansion) to E x V (chaos), calculated using BLOSUM62-based TCRdist between CDR3 peptides within each V-J. Welch's t-statistics and random forest reduced around 510 V-J features to 10 to 15, which were used in a naive Bayes classifier (R e1071). Sample size was not statistically predetermined, and investigators were not blinded to group allocation. According to the paper, TCR Vbeta CDR3 sequencing was carried out on about 140 peripheral blood samples, which came from 40 to 45 ophthalmopathy, approximately 78 hyperthyroidism and about 17 progressor patients.

The receptor chain draws on TRBV20-1 and TRBJ1-3, with 9 bases aligning to TRBD1. This TCR came from a young woman with Graves disease. Donor details come from another sample of the same person, matched by shared clones. Sequenced material: peripheral blood mononuclear cells (PBMCs), taken at new diagnosis, from a patient treated with antithyroid drugs. The CDR3 sequence is CRPIRDRVNSSGNTIYF. The nucleotides are TGCAGGCCTATTAGGGACAGGGTCAATTCCTCTGGAAACACCATATATTTT.